This TCR beta chain was recovered during a study of T cells in Graves' hyperthyroidism and ophthalmopathy. TCR beta CDR3 regions were amplified from RNA transcripts. The study used the HTBI primer set for a first-round RT-PCR of the TCR CDR3. TCRdb re-analysed the multiplex PCR reads in MiXCR, keeping a single row per CDR3 protein. The table has 600,000 to 650,000 distinct CDR3 sequences, 20% seen once. V shed 4 bases, J shed 0 bases, and the junction held 5 bases outside the gene matches. CDR1 is SGHVS and CDR2 is FNYEAQ in the germline V gene. The CDR3 has 16 residues. Patients were excluded because of uncontrolled infection, other autoimmune disease, pregnancy or lactation. This clonotype was seen once. Its target is not known. Broader study findings: Blood held most thyroid clonotypes expanded above 0.001 frequency.

The sequenced sample consisted of blood. The rearrangement uses TRBV7-6 and TRBJ1-3; 8 nucleotides line up with TRBD1. The origin of this receptor is a man under 40 with Graves' ophthalmopathy. The CDR3 sequence is CASSSGQGNSGNTIYF. The CDR3 DNA follows: TGTGCCAGCAGCTCTGGACAGGGTAACTCTGGAAACACCATATATTTT.